The 13 T cell receptor beta chains below all came from one sample that was sequenced in a study of shared clonotypes between healthy human individuals. The data were produced by immunoSEQ multiplex PCR, yet TCRdb's version contains in-frame clones alone and is incomplete. In the table there are some 2,100,000 clones, more than 85% of which are singletons. CD45RO negativity and positive selection for CCR7 defined naive CD8 cells, a population that excluded terminally differentiated effector memory CD45RA+ cells. The source material was naive CD8+ T cells from PBMCs. The receptor set was obtained from a man aged 18 to 29 in good health. Some clones in this sample may be carry-over from other donors' samples.

V gene TRBV19 combines with J gene TRBJ1-4; D unclear. The CDR3 covers 15 residues. The germline gives CDR1 LNHDA, CDR2 SQIVND (reference sequence). Trimming took off 3 bases at V and 6 bases at J, with 14 bases between the two ends. CDR3 nucleotide sequence: TGTGCCAGTAGTATCGTGGCCGGCACCTATGAAAAACTGTTTTTT. Amino acid sequence: CASSIVAGTYEKLFF.

The chain carries TRBV4-1 and TRBJ2-1, with D possibly matching TRBD1 (5 bases). Germline V gene data show CDR1 as MGHRA and CDR2 as YSYEKL. The CDR3 has 15 amino acids. Between the trimmed V and J ends, which lost 6 bases and 2 bases, there was a span of 14 bases. DNA for the CDR3: TGCGCCAGCAGGTCCATACAGGAACCCTACAATGAGCAGTTCTTC. Amino acids: CASRSIQEPYNEQFF.

This clone was recorded only once. V and J are TRBV27 and TRBJ1-2, with 8 bases that match TRBD1. V gave up 2 bases and J gave up 7 bases; unmatched junction bases: 12. The germline CDR1 and CDR2 sequences are MNHEY and SMNVEV (reference sequence). The CDR3 consists of 16 residues. CDR3: CASSLRVPQGAGGYTF. DNA for the CDR3: TGTGCCAGCAGTTTAAGGGTACCGCAGGGGGCGGGTGGCTACACCTTC.

Only one count was recorded for this clone. V and J are TRBV5-6 and TRBJ2-7; maybe TRBD1 (5 bases). Germline-derived CDR1 and CDR2 are SGHDT and YYEEEE. The length of the CDR3 is 14 residues. The ends were cut back, 2 bases at V and 2 bases at J, with 11 bases in the middle. The CDR3 DNA reads TGTGCCAGCAGCTTCGTTGCAGGGCCCTACGAGCAGTACTTC. Translated, it gives CASSFVAGPYEQYF.

The chain joins TRBV19 to TRBJ1-2; 10 positions match TRBD1. This CDR3 comprises 14 residues. The V segment lost 3 bases and the J segment 8 bases; nucleotides outside the gene matches: 6. Per germline, CDR1 LNHDA and CDR2 SQIVND (reference sequence). CDR3 loop: CASSMGQGIGGYTF. CDR3 sequence (DNA): TGTGCCAGTAGTATGGGACAGGGGATAGGGGGCTACACCTTC. The full variable domain, its missing parts supplied by reference TRBV19 and TRBJ1-2, is DGGITQSPKYLFRKEGQNVTLSCEQNLNHDAMYWYRQDPGQGLRLIYYSQIVNDFQKGDIAEGYSVSREKKESFPLTVTSAQKNPTAFYLCASSMGQGIGGYTFGSGTRLTVV.

V gene TRBV25-1 combines with J gene TRBJ1-4; D perhaps matches TRBD1 (6 bases). This CDR3 region has 16 residues. V was cut by 1 base and J by 6 bases, with 15 bases left in between. Germline V CDR1 and CDR2: MGHDK, SYGVNS. The CDR3 sequence: CASSEFRRGEDEKLFF. The CDR3 DNA reads TGTGCCAGCAGTGAATTCCGCAGGGGAGAGGATGAAAAACTGTTTTTT.

This chain links TRBV27 with TRBJ2-1; TRBD2 matches at 10 bases. The CDR3 contains 15 residues. Looked up from germline, CDR1 is MNHEY and CDR2 is SMNVEV (reference sequence). Trimming took 7 bases from V and 6 from J; bases not matched to a gene: 9. CDR3 loop: CASTRLAGLINEQFF. For the CDR3, the DNA is TGTGCCAGCACAAGACTAGCGGGCCTTATCAATGAGCAGTTCTTC.

On this clone itself: This same CDR3 is encoded by further DNA sequences in the sample. The chain has TRBV28 and TRBJ2-7, with a tentative D call TRBD2 (6 bases). The CDR3 has 14 amino acids. Trimming removed 2 bases at V and 4 bases at J, with 12 bases between. Germline assignment: CDR1 MDHEN and CDR2 SYDVKM. In DNA form, the CDR3 reads TGTGCCAGCAGTTTAGTGGCGGGATCTTACGAGCAGTACTTC. This sequence encodes CASSLVAGSYEQYF. Together with reference TRBV28 and TRBJ2-7, the CDR3 gives the full variable domain: DVKVTQSSRYLVKRTGEKVFLECVQDMDHENMFWYRQDPGLGLRLIYFSYDVKMKEKGDIPEGYSVSREKKERFSLILESASTNQTSMYLCASSLVAGSYEQYFGPGTRLTVT.

The rearrangement joins TRBV29-1 to TRBJ2-1, with 8 nucleotides matching TRBD2. This CDR3 contains 16 residues. The germline V gene has CDR1 SQVTM and CDR2 ANQGSEA. Unmatched junction bases numbered 7, after V lost 0 bases and J lost 3 bases. The CDR3 nucleotides are TGCAGCGTTGAAGATCCCGGGGGGGGCAACTACAATGAGCAGTTCTTC. Protein sequence: CSVEDPGGGNYNEQFF.

The V and J genes are TRBV7-9 and TRBJ1-2, with TRBD1 matching over 8 bases. The CDR3 has 14 residues. The V gene end was trimmed by 5 bases and the J gene end by 0 bases; junction bases not matched to a gene: 2. Germline V gives CDR1 SEHNR, CDR2 FQNEAQ (reference sequence). The CDR3 DNA is TGTGCCAGCAGCCAGGGGGCGGCTAACTATGGCTACACCTTC. Protein sequence: CASSQGAANYGYTF.

The chain couples TRBV28 to TRBJ2-3; 9 bases align to TRBD2. Germline trimming cut 2 bases from V and 2 bases from J; bases unmatched to any gene: 5. CDR1 and CDR2 (germline): MDHEN, SYDVKM. There are 16 residues in the CDR3. The DNA for the CDR3 is TGTGCCAGCAGTTTACGGCTAGCGGGATTCACAGATACGCAGTATTTT. The encoded protein is CASSLRLAGFTDTQYF.

On this clone itself: Additional DNA sequences in this sample encode the identical CDR3. This chain connects TRBV19 to TRBJ2-7; 7 bases align to TRBD2. This CDR3 comprises 12 residues. J lost 4 bases, V lost 6 bases, and 3 bases had no gene match. CDR1 LNHDA and CDR2 SQIVND come from the germline V gene (reference sequence). DNA of the CDR3: TGTGCCAGTAGCCCGGGAGGTTACGAGCAGTACTTC. It is translated as CASSPGGYEQYF.

The chain carries TRBV5-6 and TRBJ2-5; 8 positions agree with TRBD2. Trimming cost V 4 bases and J 1 base; bases outside gene matches: 6. Germline V CDR1 and CDR2: SGHDT, YYEEEE. The CDR3 contains 15 residues. CDR3 nucleotides: TGTGCCAGCAGCAGGAGCGGGAGCCTCCAAGAGACCCAGTACTTC. This gives the protein CASSRSGSLQETQYF.